Presented here are 5 T cell receptor beta chains from one specimen sequenced in a study of T cell changes during pregnancy in multiple sclerosis. The data were produced by immunoSEQ multiplex PCR, yet TCRdb's version contains in-frame clones alone and is incomplete. Here the sample spans some 70,000 clones, less than 90% being singletons. Sequenced here: peripheral blood, sampled before pregnancy. These receptors originate from a female donor with multiple sclerosis, enrolled in a pregnancy study.

The chain employs TRBV5-1 and TRBJ1-2; 8 bases match TRBD1. Germline assignment: CDR1 SGHRS and CDR2 YFSETQ. Trimming cost V 4 bases and J 4 bases; bases outside gene matches: 6. The CDR3 runs to 14 residues. The CDR3 spells CASSLLQGGYGYTF. The DNA of the CDR3 is TGCGCCAGCAGCCTTTTACAGGGGGGCTATGGCTACACCTTC.

The chain is built from TRBV19 and TRBJ2-5, with 10 nucleotides matching TRBD1. Germline CDR1 reads LNHDA; CDR2 reads SQIVND (reference sequence). V dropped 6 bases and J dropped 5; count of bases not matched to a gene: 6. The CDR3 extends over 14 amino acids. In nucleotides, the CDR3 is TGTGCCAGTAGAAGTGGGACAGGGGTGGAGACCCAGTACTTC. Protein sequence: CASRSGTGVETQYF.

The V gene is TRBV6-1, the J gene TRBJ1-2; TRBD1 matches 7 bases. Germline V gene lookup returns CDR1 MNHNS and CDR2 SASEGT. There are 14 residues in the CDR3. V was clipped by 7 bases and J by 4 bases; unmatched bases: 9. The CDR3 loop reads CASIRDRISYGYTF. As DNA, the CDR3 is TGTGCCAGCATCAGGGACAGAATCTCCTATGGCTACACCTTC.

This clone showed up just once. The chain carries TRBV18 and TRBJ1-4, with D unclear. The germline CDR1 and CDR2 sequences are KGHSH and LQKENI. CDR3 length: 15 amino acids. V lost 3 bases to trimming and J lost 0 bases, with 8 bases between them. Here the CDR3 DNA reads TGTGCCAGCTCACCCCAGGATGCAACTAATGAAAAACTGTTTTTT. As protein: CASSPQDATNEKLFF. The full variable domain, completed using reference TRBV18 and TRBJ1-4, is NAGVMQNPRHLVRRRGQEARLRCSPMKGHSHVYWYRQLPEEGLKFMVYLQKENIIDESGMPKERFSAEFPKEGPSILRIQQVVRGDSAAYFCASSPQDATNEKLFFGSGTQLSVL.

The chain couples TRBV18 to TRBJ2-5; no clear D gene. Trimming removed 0 bases from V and 5 bases from J, with 4 bases in between. Germline CDR1 KGHSH, CDR2 LQKENI. The CDR3 runs to 12 residues. CDR3 loop: CASSPPSETQYF. The CDR3 region has the DNA TGTGCCAGCTCACCACCAAGCGAGACCCAGTACTTC.